The 17 T cell receptor beta chains below were found in one sample sequenced in a study of Ad26.COV2.S vaccination and SARS-CoV-2 variants. Treatment indicated: over 15 received Ad26.COV2.S at low or high dose, single or two shots; roughly five received placebo; per-sample allocation not given. It was on day 63 after the first vaccine or placebo injection that samples were taken. Sequencing used immunoSEQ multiplex PCR; TCRdb keeps in-frame clones, though not all of them. Of 200,000 to 300,000 clones in the sample, 70% to 90% are singletons; the top ten hold around 10%. Specimen: peripheral blood, collected in a trial of Ad26.COV2.S vaccine versus placebo. The receptors stem from a person between 18 and 65 years old who received the Ad26.COV2.S COVID-19 vaccine or a placebo.

This chain uses TRBV20-1 with TRBJ2-5; D call uncertain. Between the trimmed V and J ends, which lost 1 base and 7 bases, there was a span of 7 bases. CDR1 is DFQATT, CDR2 SNEGSKA, per germline (reference sequence). This CDR3 comprises 11 residues. CDR3 region: CSARAQVTQYF. The CDR3 region has the DNA TGCAGTGCTAGAGCTCAGGTGACCCAGTACTTC.

The chain carries TRBV7-3 and TRBJ1-2; D is perhaps TRBD1 (5 bases). V gave up 3 bases and J gave up 5 bases, with 10 bases separating them. Per germline, CDR1 SGHTA and CDR2 FQGTGA. The CDR3 is 13 amino acids. CDR3 in amino acids: CASSFGTEYGYTF. CDR3 bases: TGTGCCAGCAGCTTTGGGACCGAGTATGGCTACACCTTC.

The V and J genes are TRBV11-2 and TRBJ1-6; D gene ambiguous. Germline V gene sequence: CDR1 SGHAT, CDR2 FQNNGV. Trimming took off 1 base at V and 0 bases at J, with 13 bases between the two ends. The CDR3 contains 18 residues. CDR3 region: CASSLVPSFSSYNSPLHF. For the CDR3, the DNA is TGTGCCAGCAGCTTAGTCCCGAGTTTTAGCTCCTATAATTCACCCCTCCACTTT.

V usage is TRBV7-2 and J usage is TRBJ2-2, with D possibly matching TRBD1 (6 bases). The ends were cut back, 1 base at V and 7 bases at J, with 13 bases in the middle. The CDR3 has 15 residues. The germline gives CDR1 SGHTA, CDR2 FQGNSA. The CDR3 loop is CASSLDQGRGGELFF. For the CDR3, the DNA is TGTGCCAGCAGCTTAGATCAGGGGAGAGGCGGGGAGCTGTTTTTT.

The chain uses TRBV27 and TRBJ2-7; weak D call: TRBD2 (5 bases). The CDR3 covers 14 residues. Germline CDR1 MNHEY, CDR2 SMNVEV (reference sequence). The ends were cut back, 8 bases at V and 4 bases at J, with 18 bases in the middle. CDR3 region: CASSPQRTRYEQYF. Written as DNA, the CDR3 is TGTGCCAGCTCCCCGCAGCGGACCCGGTACGAGCAGTACTTC.

The genes are TRBV30 and TRBJ2-5; tentative D call: TRBD2 (6 bases). Germline CDR1 and CDR2: GTSNPN and SVGIG (reference sequence). Trimming took 4 bases from V and 5 from J, leaving 11 bases between them. The CDR3 loop spans 12 amino acids. The chain's CDR3 is CAWNEGRETQYF. CDR3 sequence (DNA): TGTGCCTGGAATGAGGGGAGGGAGACCCAGTACTTC.

V and J are TRBV27 and TRBJ1-6, with D perhaps TRBD1 (6 bases). CDR1 MNHEY and CDR2 SMNVEV come from the germline V gene (reference sequence). The V end was cut by 3 bases, the J end by 8 bases, with 14 bases between. The CDR3 sequence is 15 residues long. The CDR3 region has the DNA TGTGCCAGCAGTTTGTGGGGGGCCGTGGATTCACCCCTCCACTTT. Protein: CASSLWGAVDSPLHF.

This chain links TRBV9 with TRBJ2-1, with D maybe TRBD2 (6 bases). Trimming took off 0 bases at V and 8 bases at J, with 15 bases between the two ends. The CDR3 spans 15 residues. The germline CDR1 and CDR2 sequences are SGDLS and YYNGEE. The CDR3 DNA reads TGTGCCAGCAGCGTAGGCGGGGATAGGCAATATGAGCAGTTCTTC. Translated: CASSVGGDRQYEQFF.

This clone was seen once. V and J are TRBV6-1 and TRBJ1-3; TRBD1 might be the D (5 bases). The germline gives CDR1 MNHNS, CDR2 SASEGT. The ends were cut back, 3 bases at V and 9 bases at J, with 6 bases in the middle. The CDR3 loop spans 11 amino acids. CDR3 amino acids: CASSDTGTIYF. The CDR3 DNA is TGTGCCAGCAGTGATACAGGCACCATATATTTT.

The chain has TRBV6-1 and TRBJ2-5; 8 bases fit TRBD2. The CDR3 runs 17 residues. The germline gives CDR1 MNHNS, CDR2 SASEGT. V was clipped by 3 bases and J by 4 bases; unmatched bases: 13. The CDR3 region has the DNA TGTGCCAGCAGTGATTCGCCCCGAGGTAGCGGGGCAGAGACCCAGTACTTC. This sequence encodes CASSDSPRGSGAETQYF.

The rearrangement uses TRBV19 and TRBJ2-3, with D unclear. From germline, CDR1 is LNHDA and CDR2 SQIVND (reference sequence). V was clipped by 4 bases and J by 0 bases, with 8 bases between them. This CDR3 region has 14 residues. The CDR3 region has the DNA TGTGCCAGTAGTACACAAATTAGCACAGATACGCAGTATTTT. Encoded protein: CASSTQISTDTQYF. The variable domain in full, with the rest retrieved from reference TRBV19 and TRBJ2-3, is DGGITQSPKYLFRKEGQNVTLSCEQNLNHDAMYWYRQDPGQGLRLIYYSQIVNDFQKGDIAEGYSVSREKKESFPLTVTSAQKNPTAFYLCASSTQISTDTQYFGPGTRLTVL.

The chain carries TRBV18 and TRBJ1-3; tentative D call: TRBD1 (6 bases). The CDR3 is made up of 17 amino acids. Germline loops: CDR1 KGHSH, CDR2 LQKENI. V gave up 1 base and J gave up 0 bases, with 13 bases separating them. CDR3 sequence (DNA): TGTGCCAGCTCACCACTTAACAGGGTCGACTCTGGAAACACCATATATTTT. Its protein is CASSPLNRVDSGNTIYF.

The chain is built from TRBV10-3 and TRBJ2-7; 7 bases are shared with TRBD2. V lost 2 bases and J lost 11; bases outside the gene matches: 9. Germline V gene sequence: CDR1 ENHRY, CDR2 SYGVKD. CDR3 length equals 13 residues. CDR3 amino acids: CAISEASGPGKYF. DNA for the CDR3: TGTGCCATCAGTGAGGCTAGCGGCCCTGGGAAGTACTTC.

This chain links TRBV24-1 with TRBJ2-7; D call uncertain. The CDR3 runs 13 residues. From germline, CDR1 is KGHDR and CDR2 SFDVKD. V gave up 3 bases and J gave up 3 bases, with 8 bases separating them. The CDR3 reads CATSDAQNYEQYF. CDR3 bases: TGTGCCACCAGTGATGCACAGAACTACGAGCAGTACTTC.

The J gene is TRBJ1-2, the V gene TRBV29-1, with 7 bases matching TRBD1. V lost 5 bases and J lost 0; bases outside the gene matches: 0. In germline, CDR1 is SQVTM, CDR2 ANQGSEA. This CDR3 spans 12 amino acids. In DNA, the CDR3 is TGCAGCGTTCAGGGGGCTAACTATGGCTACACCTTC. The encoded protein is CSVQGANYGYTF.

The chain uses TRBV5-1 and TRBJ2-5; perhaps TRBD1 as D (5 bases). The CDR3 consists of 14 residues. Germline V lookup: CDR1 SGHRS, CDR2 YFSETQ. V was cut by 2 bases and J by 1 base, with 9 bases left in between. This CDR3 is CASSFKGFQETQYF. The CDR3 DNA is TGCGCCAGCAGCTTCAAGGGGTTCCAAGAGACCCAGTACTTC.

The genes are TRBV27 and TRBJ1-2; perhaps TRBD1 as D (5 bases). V lost 10 bases, J lost 2 bases, and 11 bases lay in between. Germline CDR1 and CDR2: MNHEY and SMNVEV (reference sequence). The length of the CDR3 is 12 residues. CDR3 sequence reads: CATSGGNYGYTF. The CDR3 DNA reads as TGTGCCACCTCGGGGGGGAACTATGGCTACACCTTC.